This T cell receptor (beta chain) was recovered during a study of blood T cell repertoires in COVID-19. Study-wide context: COVID-19 samples, acute and convalescent, were from the United States, Italy and Spain. T cells, B-cell-depleted T cells, or PBMCs supplied cDNA or gDNA.

Original analysis: Reference gene primer amplification in the assay estimated nucleated cell counts. Profiled with immunoSEQ multiplex PCR; TCRdb holds only in-frame clones, not every one. The DNA was the basis for D and trimming; V, J and clone size are from that table. The sample has approximately 72,000 clones, roughly 90% seen once. Germline CDR1 is SQVTM and CDR2 is ANQGSEA. The CDR3 is 14 amino acids. V lost 3 bases, J lost 0 bases, and 3 bases stayed unmatched. This TCR was recovered from a man between 60 and 75 years old with acute or convalescent COVID-19. This rearrangement joins TRBV29-1 to TRBJ2-5; TRBD1 matches 8 bases. Sequencing was done on a sample of peripheral blood. In DNA, the CDR3 is TGCAGCGTTGAGGACAGGGCGTACCAAGAGACCCAGTACTTC. Amino acid sequence: CSVEDRAYQETQYF.